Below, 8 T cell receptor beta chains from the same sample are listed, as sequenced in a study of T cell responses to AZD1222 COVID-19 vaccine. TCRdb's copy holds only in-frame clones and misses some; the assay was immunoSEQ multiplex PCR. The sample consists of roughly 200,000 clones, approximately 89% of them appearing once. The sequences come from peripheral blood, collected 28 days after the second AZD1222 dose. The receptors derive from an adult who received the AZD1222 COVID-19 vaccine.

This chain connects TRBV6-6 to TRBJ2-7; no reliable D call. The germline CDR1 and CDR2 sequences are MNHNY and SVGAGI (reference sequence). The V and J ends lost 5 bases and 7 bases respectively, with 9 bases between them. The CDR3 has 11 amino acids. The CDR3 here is CASSPLAEQYF. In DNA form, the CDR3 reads TGTGCCAGCAGTCCACTGGCGGAGCAGTACTTC.

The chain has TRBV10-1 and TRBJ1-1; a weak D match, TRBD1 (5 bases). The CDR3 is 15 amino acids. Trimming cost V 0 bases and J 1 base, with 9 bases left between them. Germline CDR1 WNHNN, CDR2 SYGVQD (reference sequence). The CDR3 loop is CASSESRGWNTEAFF. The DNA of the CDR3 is TGCGCCAGCAGTGAGTCGCGGGGGTGGAACACTGAAGCTTTCTTT.

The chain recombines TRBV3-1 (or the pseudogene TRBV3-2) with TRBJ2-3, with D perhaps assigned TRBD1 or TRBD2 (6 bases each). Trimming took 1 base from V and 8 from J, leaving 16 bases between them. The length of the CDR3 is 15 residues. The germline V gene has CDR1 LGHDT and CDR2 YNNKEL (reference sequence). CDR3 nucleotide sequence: TGTGCCAGCAGCCAAGGGGGGGCCGCCGGGGGTACGCAGTATTTT. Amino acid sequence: CASSQGGAAGGTQYF.

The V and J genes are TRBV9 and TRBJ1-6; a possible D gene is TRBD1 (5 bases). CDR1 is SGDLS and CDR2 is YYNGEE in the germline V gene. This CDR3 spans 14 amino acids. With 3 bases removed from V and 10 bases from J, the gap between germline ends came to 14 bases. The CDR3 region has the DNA TGTGCCAGCAGCGCCGGGACCCAGGGCTCACCCCTCCACTTT. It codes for CASSAGTQGSPLHF.

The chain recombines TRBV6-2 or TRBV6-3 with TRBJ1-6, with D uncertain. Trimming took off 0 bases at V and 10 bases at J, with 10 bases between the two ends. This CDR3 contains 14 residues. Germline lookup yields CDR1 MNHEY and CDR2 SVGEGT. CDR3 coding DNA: TGTGCCAGCAGTTACTCGATTCCCCGATCACCCCTCCACTTT. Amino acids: CASSYSIPRSPLHF.

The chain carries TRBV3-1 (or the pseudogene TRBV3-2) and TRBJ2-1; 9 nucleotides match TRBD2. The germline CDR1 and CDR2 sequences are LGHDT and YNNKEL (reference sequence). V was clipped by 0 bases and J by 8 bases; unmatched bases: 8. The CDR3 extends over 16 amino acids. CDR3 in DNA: TGTGCCAGCAGCCAAGAGAGCGGTAGCGGGAGTTATGAGCAGTTCTTC. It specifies CASSQESGSGSYEQFF.

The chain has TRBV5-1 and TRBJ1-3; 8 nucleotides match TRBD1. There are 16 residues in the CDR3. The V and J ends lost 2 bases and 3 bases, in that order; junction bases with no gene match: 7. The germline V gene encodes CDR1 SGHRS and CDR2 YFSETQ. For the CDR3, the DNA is TGCGCCAGCAGCTTAACCGGGACAGGCTTTGGAAACACCATATATTTT. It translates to CASSLTGTGFGNTIYF.

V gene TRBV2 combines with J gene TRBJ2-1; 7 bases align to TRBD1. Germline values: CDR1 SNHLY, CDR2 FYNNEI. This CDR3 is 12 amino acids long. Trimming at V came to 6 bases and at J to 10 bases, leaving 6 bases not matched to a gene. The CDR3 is CASRGRGPEQFF. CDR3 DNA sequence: TGTGCCAGCAGGGGAAGGGGGCCCGAGCAGTTCTTC.